Listed below are T cell receptor beta chains from one sample, sequenced in a study of T cells in Graves' hyperthyroidism and ophthalmopathy. Using its own MiXCR run on the multiplex PCR reads, TCRdb lists one record per CDR3 protein. This table holds a few hundred thousand distinct CDR3 sequences, approximately 15% found once. The specimen sequenced was blood. Every receptor here comes from a middle-aged woman with Graves' ophthalmopathy. Both conserved end residues are part of each CDR3. D genes are given only for firm matches. Only part of the rows carry a size: once, few, many, or a class if the clone is expanded.

size | J | V | D | DNA | CDR3
- | TRBJ2-7 | TRBV6-5 | - | TGTGCCAGCAGTTACTCGATGCCCGCTGACAATGAGCAGTACTTC | CASSYSMPADNEQYF
- | TRBJ1-1 | TRBV9 | TRBD1 | TGTGCCAGCAGCGCCGGACAGGGAATGAACACTGAAGCTTTCTTT | CASSAGQGMNTEAFF
many | TRBJ1-5 | TRBV5-1 | - | TGCGCCAGCAGCTATGGGGCCGGTCAGCCCCAGCATTTT | CASSYGAGQPQHF
many | TRBJ2-3 | TRBV20-1 | TRBD1 | TGCAGTGCTAGACAAGACAGGGGGGGGACAGATACGCAGTATTTT | CSARQDRGGTDTQYF
few | TRBJ2-2 | TRBV29-1 | - | TGCAGCGTTGCTGATTCATCGAACACCGGGGAGCTGTTTTTT | CSVADSSNTGELFF
few | TRBJ2-1 | TRBV19 | TRBD2 | TGTGCCAGTAGTTCTTCGGGACTAGCGGGTATGGGTGAGCAGTTCTTC | CASSSSGLAGMGEQFF
many | TRBJ2-3 | TRBV20-1 | TRBD2 | TGCAGTGCTCGCAGCGGGGGGACAATCACAGATACGCAGTATTTT | CSARSGGTITDTQYF
many | TRBJ2-7 | TRBV28 | - | TGTGCCAGCAGTTTGGGTTTTACATCCTCCTACGAGCAGTACTTC | CASSLGFTSSYEQYF
- | TRBJ2-6 | TRBV10-1 | - | TGCGCCACCACCAGGTTAGGTAGGAATAGGGTTCTCTCTGGGGCCAACGTCCTGACTTTC | CATTRLGRNRVLSGANVLTF
- | TRBJ2-3 | TRBV7-9 | TRBD2 | TGTGCCAGCAGCGGGTCGAGCGGGACGGGCACAGATACGCAGTATTTT | CASSGSSGTGTDTQYF